This T cell receptor beta chain appears in the sequencing data of a study of shared clonotypes between healthy human individuals (TCRdb year 2020). Turning to the overall study: A couple of women and a few men aged 18 to 49 years were included in the cohort. Per donor, three plates each were used for CD4 naive and CD4 memory, two for CD8 naive, and one for CD8 memory. To increase sequencing depth and limit assay-specific biases, different laboratories used diverse techniques to prepare libraries and sequence TCR repertoires. To estimate repertoire size and how much clonotypes are shared between individuals, the study performed deep sequencing of blood TCR repertoires from 4 to 6 healthy adults. Per donor, leukapheresis produced somewhere between about 0.8 and 9 billion PBMCs.

Using the deep immunoSEQ assay, TCR CDR3 regions were amplified from genomic DNA by multiplex PCR. Genomic DNA extracted from each cell subset was distributed evenly over all wells of several immunoSEQ 96-well plates, and each plate served as one replicate. For sorted subsets, roughly 190 ng of genomic DNA, equivalent to 25,000 to 30,000 T cell genomes, went into each replicate PCR. The purified libraries were quantified using a Qubit 3.0 fluorometer, sized with a Bioanalyzer 2100, and then quantified again using the KAPA Library Quantification kit. Every immunoSEQ 96-well plate was sequenced on a dedicated single-read 150-cycle Illumina NextSeq 550 flow cell. In the authors' own workflow: Because the immunoSEQ output held only junctional sequences and lacked quality scores, the filtering could not match the filtering applied to full-length reads. Sequences were annotated with PyIR, a Python wrapper for IgBLAST v1.9, and V/J genes and CDR3 were assigned using IMGT germline references. Reads with weak V/J assignments (E-value above 1e-6), missing CDR3, stop codons, out-of-frame junctions, or ambiguous translated residues were removed. V3J clonotypes were defined as sequences sharing an identical inferred V gene, J gene, and CDR3 amino acid sequence. The percentage overlap between two repertoires was calculated by dividing the number of shared unique clonotypes by the size of the smaller repertoire. Richness of each repertoire was evaluated using RTK rarefaction, the Chao1 estimator, and Recon v2.1 estimates of unobserved clonotypes. Generation probabilities for all TCRbeta clonotypes obtained by the gDNA method from a few donors were computed using OLGA. TCRdb retrieved this table from immuneACCESS and kept in-frame rearrangements only. Not all clones are present; in checked studies, unresolved V genes account for under half, and no reason is known for the remainder. The DNA was the basis for D and trimming; V, J and clone size are from that table. For this sample the table gives roughly 300,000 clones, of which less than 85% were detected only once. The ten largest clones capture 10% of the sample.

This clone was recorded many times. Its antigen has not been determined. Nothing much larger sits one base from this clone, and base qualities are not available. The CDR3 numbers 15 residues from cysteine through phenylalanine. Here the CDR3 DNA is all that survives: 45 bases in frame from base 1. Trimming removed 7 bases from V and 3 bases from J; the gene matches leave 9 bases unexplained. CDR1 LNHDA and CDR2 SQIVND were looked up in the germline V gene (reference sequence). Study-wide conclusions, independent of this receptor: Rarefaction of sorted-subset datasets indicated incomplete sequencing despite the large sequencing depth. Estimated clonotype richness was generally larger for naive than for memory subsets. When a few donors were compared, the shared fraction of clonotypes was roughly 5% for naive CD4, around 3.5% for naive CD8, 2.3% for memory CD4, and around 0.37% for memory CD8. Sampling was limited to blood, and TCR repertoires in tissue likely differ from TCR repertoires in blood. Pairwise subsampling indicated that sequencing depth was expected to affect the degree of clonotype sharing among donors. Because the study included only a small number of donors, the genetic and exposure-history diversity represented was limited. Compared with non-shared clonotypes, clonotypes shared by all four sorted-subset donors had higher generation probabilities.

Healthy HIV-negative adults with no recently reported acute infections or vaccinations were included as donors. Every donor was a Caucasian adult living in Nashville, Tennessee, USA. Magnetic negative selection was used to enrich CD4+ T cells, after which naive cells were positively selected on CD45RA and the negative fraction became the memory subset. After blood collection by leukapheresis, PBMCs were isolated using Ficoll-Histopaque density gradient centrifugation and then cryopreserved in the vapor phase of liquid nitrogen. Analytical flow cytometry was used to check the purity and quantity of each magnetically sorted T cell population. Genomic DNA was isolated from every sorted fraction and measured by UV absorbance on a Nanodrop 2000c.

The TCR sequence derives from a man aged 30 to 39 in good health. The chain was built from TRBV19 and TRBJ2-5; 9 middle bases align to TRBD2. Sequencing was performed on memory CD4+ T cells sorted from blood. According to the study, the label for this sample's cell subset or site signals: CD45RA-negative fraction. The CDR3 reads CASTASGAVEETQYF. The DNA reads TGTGCCAGTACCGCTAGCGGGGCAGTCGAAGAGACCCAGTACTTC.